This entry concerns a single T cell receptor (beta chain). Its antigen is unknown. This specimen belongs to a study of long-term antiretroviral therapy in people with HIV. The study, taken as a whole, reports: ART adherence, viral resistance and therapy changes went unrecorded. At every time point, clones expanded before ART dominated the repertoire.

Trimming shortened V by 1 base and J by 4 bases, and 10 bases separated the two germline ends. Germline CDR1 and CDR2: MGHRA and YSYEKL. The CDR3 sequence is 14 residues long. The assay used was immunoSEQ (version v3.0), run at survey level. Sequencing efforts were directed toward about 40,000-50,000 T-cell genomes per sample. Sequencing used immunoSEQ multiplex PCR; TCRdb keeps in-frame clones, though not all of them. The top ten clones hold 12% of a sample with 20,000 to 25,000 clones, 65% to 85% of them seen once. No donor had fewer than one pre-ART PBMC sample or fewer than two post-ART PBMC samples.

This clonotype originated in a woman in her thirties or forties with HIV. The input for sequencing was unsorted PBMCs, taken less than 1.8 years before starting antiretroviral therapy. The chain links TRBV4-1 to TRBJ1-2; a weak D match, TRBD1 (5 bases). CDR3 amino acids: CASSQGSQGYGYTF. The CDR3 region has the DNA TGCGCCAGCAGCCAAGGAAGCCAGGGCTATGGCTACACCTTC.